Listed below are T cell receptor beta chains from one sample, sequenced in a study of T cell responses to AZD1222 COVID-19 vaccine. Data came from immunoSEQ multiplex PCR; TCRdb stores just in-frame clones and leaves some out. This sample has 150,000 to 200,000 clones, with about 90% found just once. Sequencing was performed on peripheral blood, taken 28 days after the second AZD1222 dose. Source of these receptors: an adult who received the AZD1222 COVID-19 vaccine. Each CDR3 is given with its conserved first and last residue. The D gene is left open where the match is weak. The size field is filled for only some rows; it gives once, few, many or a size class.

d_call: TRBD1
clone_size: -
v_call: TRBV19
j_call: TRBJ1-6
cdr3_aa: CASSLRQGAANSPLHF

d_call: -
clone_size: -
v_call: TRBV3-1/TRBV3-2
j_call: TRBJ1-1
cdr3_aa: CASSQAREAFF

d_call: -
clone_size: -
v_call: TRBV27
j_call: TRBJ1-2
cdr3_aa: CASSPSGHGYTF

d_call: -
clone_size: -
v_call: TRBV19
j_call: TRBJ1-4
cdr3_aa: CASSIDDSATNEKLFF

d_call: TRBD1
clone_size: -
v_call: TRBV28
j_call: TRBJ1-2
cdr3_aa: CASRTGLDYGYTF

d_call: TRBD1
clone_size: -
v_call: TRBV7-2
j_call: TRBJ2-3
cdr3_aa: CASSVGQFSTDTQYF

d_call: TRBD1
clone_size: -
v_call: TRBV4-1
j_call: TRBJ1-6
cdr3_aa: CASSPEGQASHNSPLHF

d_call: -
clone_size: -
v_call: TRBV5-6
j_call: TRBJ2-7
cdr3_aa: CASSLDDGFHNYEQYF

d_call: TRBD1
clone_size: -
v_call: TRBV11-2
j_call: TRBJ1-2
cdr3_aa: CASSPQGAVGYTF

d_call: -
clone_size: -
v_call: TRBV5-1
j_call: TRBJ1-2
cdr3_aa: CASSLEVFGRAYGYTF

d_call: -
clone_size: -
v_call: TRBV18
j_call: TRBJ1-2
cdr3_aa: CASSSGRNYGYTF

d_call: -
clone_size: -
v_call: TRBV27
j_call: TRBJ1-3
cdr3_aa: CASRSGTSGNTIYF

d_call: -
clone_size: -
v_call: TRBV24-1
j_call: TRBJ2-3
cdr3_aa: CATSDATGTGTDTQYF

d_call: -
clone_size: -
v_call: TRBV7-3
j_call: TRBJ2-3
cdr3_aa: CASSSGPTQYF

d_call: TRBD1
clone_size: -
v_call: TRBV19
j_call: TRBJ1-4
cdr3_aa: CASSDRGPATNEKLFF

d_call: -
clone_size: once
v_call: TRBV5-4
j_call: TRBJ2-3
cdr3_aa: CASSLGLRGSTDTQYF

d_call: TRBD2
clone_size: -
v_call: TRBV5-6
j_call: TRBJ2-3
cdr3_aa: CASSLGLADLSTDTQYF

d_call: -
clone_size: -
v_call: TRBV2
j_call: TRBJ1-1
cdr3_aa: CASVLRYEAFF

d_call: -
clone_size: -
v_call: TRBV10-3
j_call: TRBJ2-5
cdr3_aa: CAISNLAGAQETQYF

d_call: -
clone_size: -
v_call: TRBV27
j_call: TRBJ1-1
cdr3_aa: CASSQTWGQGEAFF

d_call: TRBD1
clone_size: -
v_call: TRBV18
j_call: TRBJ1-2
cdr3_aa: CASSPEGALDGYTF

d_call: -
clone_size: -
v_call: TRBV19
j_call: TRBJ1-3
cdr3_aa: CASSLGTRVSGNTIYF

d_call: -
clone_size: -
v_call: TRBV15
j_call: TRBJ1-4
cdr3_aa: CATSRARWNEKLFF

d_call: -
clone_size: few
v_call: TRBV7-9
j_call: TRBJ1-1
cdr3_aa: CASSISGDLMNTEAFF

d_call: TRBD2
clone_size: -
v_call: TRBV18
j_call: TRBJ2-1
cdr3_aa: CASSRGLAAYNEQFF

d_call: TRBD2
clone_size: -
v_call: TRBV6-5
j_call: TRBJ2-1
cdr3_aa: CASSYRLAGANEQFF

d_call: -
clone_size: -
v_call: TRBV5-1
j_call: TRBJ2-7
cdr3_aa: CASSLGGQNNEQYF

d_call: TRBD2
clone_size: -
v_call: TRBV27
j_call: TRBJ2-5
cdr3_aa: CASGGLAGGQETQYF

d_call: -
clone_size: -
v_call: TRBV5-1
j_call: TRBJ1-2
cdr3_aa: CASSLDVAQHYGYTF

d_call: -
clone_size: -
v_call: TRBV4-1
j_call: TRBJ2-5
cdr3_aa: CASSQGGVGGFQYF

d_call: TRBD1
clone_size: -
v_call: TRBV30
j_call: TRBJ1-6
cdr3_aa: CAWSAARTGGNSPLHF

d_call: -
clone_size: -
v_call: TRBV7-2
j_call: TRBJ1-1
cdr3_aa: CASSLVARGNTEAFF

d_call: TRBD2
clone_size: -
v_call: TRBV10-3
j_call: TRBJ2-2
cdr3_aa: CAIRSYGTSENTGELFF

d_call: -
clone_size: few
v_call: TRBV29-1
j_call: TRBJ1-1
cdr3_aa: CSALGLSRRGRTEAFF

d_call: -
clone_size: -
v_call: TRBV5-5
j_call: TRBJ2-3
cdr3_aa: CASSLSEATDTQYF

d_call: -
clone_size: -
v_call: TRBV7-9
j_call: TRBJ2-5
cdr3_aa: CASSLALKGTQYF

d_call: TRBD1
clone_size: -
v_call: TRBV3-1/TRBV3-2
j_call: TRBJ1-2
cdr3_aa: CASSQEGQGGYGYTF

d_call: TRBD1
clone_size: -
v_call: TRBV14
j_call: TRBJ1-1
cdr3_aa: CASSQRFWTGGYEAFF

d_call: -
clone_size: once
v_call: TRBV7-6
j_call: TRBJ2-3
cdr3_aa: CASSLGGLDTQYF

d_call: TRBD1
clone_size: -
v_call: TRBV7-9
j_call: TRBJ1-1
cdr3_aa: CASSRPAGGAGDTEAFF

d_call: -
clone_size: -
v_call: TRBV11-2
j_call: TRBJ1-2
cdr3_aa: CASSLRGSGGYTF

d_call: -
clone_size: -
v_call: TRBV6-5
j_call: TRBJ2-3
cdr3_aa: CASSYSTQGPTDTQYF

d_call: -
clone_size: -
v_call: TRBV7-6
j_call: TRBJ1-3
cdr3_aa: CASSLGDYSGNTIYF